The source of this TCR beta chain is a study of blood T cell repertoires in COVID-19. As for the study in general: Samples came from the United States, Italy and Spain, spanning acute and convalescent COVID-19.

The protocol was immunoSEQ multiplex PCR, while the TCRdb copy is restricted to in-frame clones and leaves out a portion. The sample holds roughly 310,000 clones, roughly 88% seen once. V lost 5 bases to trimming and J lost 4 bases, with 11 bases between them. Germline loops: CDR1 LNHDA, CDR2 SQIVND (reference sequence). There are 13 residues in the CDR3. The rearrangement uses TRBV19 and TRBJ1-1; D is perhaps TRBD1 (5 bases). Sample: peripheral blood. The TCR was taken from a woman aged 50 to 60 with active or convalescent COVID-19. Here the CDR3 DNA reads TGTGCCAGTAGTCTGTCAGGGCCCACTGAAGCTTTCTTT. Translation gives CASSLSGPTEAFF.